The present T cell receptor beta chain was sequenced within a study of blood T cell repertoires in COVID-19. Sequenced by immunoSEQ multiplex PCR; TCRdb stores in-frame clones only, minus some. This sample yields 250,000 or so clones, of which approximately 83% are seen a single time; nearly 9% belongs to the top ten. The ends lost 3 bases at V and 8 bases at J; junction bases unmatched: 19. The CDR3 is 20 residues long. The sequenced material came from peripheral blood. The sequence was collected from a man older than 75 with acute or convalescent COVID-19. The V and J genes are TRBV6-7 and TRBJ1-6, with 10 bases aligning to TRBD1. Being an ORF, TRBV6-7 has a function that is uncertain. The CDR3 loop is CASSYPMTGTGDYGYSPLHF. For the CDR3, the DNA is TGTGCCAGCAGTTATCCTATGACCGGGACAGGGGACTATGGATATTCACCCCTCCACTTT.